Each of the 31 T cell receptor beta chains below was sequenced from the same sample in a study of response to subunit inactivated influenza vaccine. TCRdb re-analysed the RT-PCR reads in MiXCR, keeping a single row per CDR3 protein. The sample holds hundreds of thousands of distinct CDR3 sequences, about 14% seen once. The sample consisted of PBMCs from blood, taken roughly 15 days before vaccination. Receptors were obtained from a man aged 50 to 59 who received an inactivated influenza vaccine.

This clonotype was found many times. V is TRBV20-1 and J is TRBJ2-5; D gene unclear. The CDR3 has 12 residues. The V gene lost 1 base and the J gene lost 2 bases, with 5 bases spanning the gap. Per the germline V gene, CDR1 is DFQATT and CDR2 is SNEGSKA (reference sequence). The CDR3: CSARVAQETQYF. CDR3 DNA: TGCAGTGCTAGAGTGGCGCAAGAGACCCAGTACTTC.

This clonotype occurred a few times. V gene TRBV7-9 combines with J gene TRBJ2-1, with 8 nucleotides matching TRBD1. The V gene's germline CDR1 is SEHNR and CDR2 FQNEAQ (reference sequence). The V segment lost 5 bases and the J segment 6 bases; nucleotides outside the gene matches: 9. CDR3 length: 15 amino acids. The CDR3 reads CASSPPDRVSNEQFF. The CDR3 DNA reads as TGTGCCAGCAGCCCGCCGGACAGGGTGAGCAATGAGCAGTTCTTC.

J is TRBJ2-2 and V is TRBV2, with D uncertain. CDR1 SNHLY and CDR2 FYNNEI come from the germline V gene. V lost 7 bases and J 4 bases, leaving 16 bases between the germline ends. This CDR3 is 15 amino acids long. The CDR3 DNA sequence: TGTGCCAGCATAAGCAGGCGACCCACCACCGGGGAGCTGTTTTTT. Protein: CASISRRPTTGELFF.

This clonotype has more than one count but fewer than ten. The CDR3 loop is CASSPTPRPDTQYF. The CDR3, as DNA: TGTGCCAGCAGCCCGACTCCTCGGCCCGATACGCAGTATTTT. The V gene is TRBV7-3, the J gene TRBJ2-3; D call uncertain. CDR1 is SGHTA, CDR2 FQGTGA, per germline. CDR3 size: 14 residues. Trimming cost V 5 bases and J 6 bases, with 15 bases left between them.

This clonotype turned up a few times. This chain joins TRBV28 and TRBJ2-1; D call uncertain. The CDR3 has 15 amino acids. Per the germline V gene, CDR1 is MDHEN and CDR2 is SYDVKM. The germline V and J ends were trimmed by 5 bases and 0 bases, with 11 bases remaining between them. This chain's CDR3 is CASSGPTSSYNEQFF. In DNA, the CDR3 is TGTGCCAGCAGTGGGCCTACGAGCTCCTACAATGAGCAGTTCTTC.

The chain recombines TRBV5-6 with TRBJ2-4; TRBD1 might be the D (5 bases). Germline V lookup: CDR1 SGHDT, CDR2 YYEEEE. CDR3 size: 14 residues. The V gene lost 2 bases and the J gene lost 5 bases, with 11 bases spanning the gap. The CDR3 sequence is CASSFPRGENIQYF. The CDR3, as DNA: TGTGCCAGCAGCTTCCCTAGGGGTGAAAACATTCAGTACTTC.

The chain carries TRBV6-5 and TRBJ1-6, with 7 nucleotides matching TRBD1. The CDR3 has 15 residues. CDR1 is MNHEY and CDR2 is SVGAGI in the germline V gene. Trimming removed 0 bases from V and 7 bases from J; junction bases left unmatched: 3. The CDR3 nucleotides read TGTGCCAGCAGTTACTCGGGGGACAGCAATTCACCCCTCCACTTT. It yields the protein CASSYSGDSNSPLHF.

In this sample, this clonotype turned up a few times. The V gene is TRBV9, the J gene TRBJ2-1; the match to TRBD2 covers 9 bases. The V and J ends lost 1 base and 8 bases, in that order; junction bases with no gene match: 7. The V gene's germline CDR1 is SGDLS and CDR2 YYNGEE. CDR3 length: 15 amino acids. As DNA, the CDR3 is TGTGCCAGCAGCGTAAGGCGGGAGGGCCGGGATGAGCAGTTCTTC. Translation gives CASSVRREGRDEQFF.

This clonotype was picked up many times. The V and J genes are TRBV20-1 and TRBJ1-1; D remains unclear. Germline CDR1 reads DFQATT; CDR2 reads SNEGSKA (reference sequence). V lost 5 bases, J lost 8 bases, and 18 bases lay in between. The CDR3 loop spans 13 amino acids. The CDR3 DNA reads as TGCAGTGCTCCCTCCTCCACCCAGGAAGAAGCTTTCTTT. Protein sequence: CSAPSSTQEEAFF.

Only a few counts were recorded for this clonotype. The rearrangement links TRBV27 to TRBJ2-5, with D hard to call. Germline V lookup: CDR1 MNHEY, CDR2 SMNVEV (reference sequence). The V and J ends lost 5 bases and 2 bases respectively, with 9 bases between them. CDR3 length equals 13 residues. CDR3 loop: CASSQQSQETQYF. CDR3 sequence (DNA): TGTGCCAGCAGTCAACAGAGTCAAGAGACCCAGTACTTC.

This clonotype came up a few times. The chain carries TRBV14 and TRBJ2-5; D unclear. Trimming took 4 bases from V and 0 from J, leaving 9 bases between them. The CDR3 spans 14 residues. Per the germline V gene, CDR1 is SGHDN and CDR2 is FVKESK. The CDR3, as DNA: TGTGCCAGCAGCCGACACCTGTACCAAGAGACCCAGTACTTC. Translation: CASSRHLYQETQYF. The variable domain in full, with the rest retrieved from reference TRBV14 and TRBJ2-5, is EAGVTQFPSHSVIEKGQTVTLRCDPISGHDNLYWYRRVMGKEIKFLLHFVKESKQDESGMPNNRFLAERTGGTYSTLKVQPAELEDSGVYFCASSRHLYQETQYFGPGTRLLVL.

The chain carries TRBV4-3 and TRBJ2-7; D may be TRBD1 or TRBD2 (5 bases each). Germline V gene lookup returns CDR1 LGHNA and CDR2 YSLEER. CDR3 length equals 17 residues. The V end lost 0 bases, the J end lost 3 bases, and 18 bases lay between the germline ends. CDR3 sequence reads: CASSQDLAGTVLYEQYF. The CDR3 DNA reads TGCGCCAGCAGCCAAGATCTCGCCGGGACGGTACTCTACGAGCAGTACTTC.

This clonotype was counted between two and nine times. The chain recombines TRBV28 with TRBJ2-1; D might be TRBD2 (6 bases). Looked up from germline, CDR1 is MDHEN and CDR2 is SYDVKM. CDR3 size: 16 residues. Trimming removed 6 bases at V and 7 bases at J, with 22 bases between. The CDR3 DNA reads TGTGCCAGCAGCCAGGCAGGGACGGGAGTAATAAATGAGCAGTTCTTC. Its protein is CASSQAGTGVINEQFF.

Only a few counts were recorded for this clonotype. The rearrangement links TRBV29-1 to TRBJ2-3, with 10 bases that match TRBD2. V shed 6 bases and J 1 base; nucleotides not matched to a gene: 16. The CDR3 has 18 amino acids. Germline CDR1 SQVTM, CDR2 ANQGSEA. The CDR3 region is CSVRGLAGDHLRTDTQYF. The CDR3 coding sequence is TGCAGCGTGAGGGGCCTAGCGGGGGACCATCTTCGCACAGATACGCAGTATTTT.

The chain carries TRBV29-1 and TRBJ1-1, with a weak D call TRBD1 (6 bases). The germline CDR1 and CDR2 sequences are SQVTM and ANQGSEA. The CDR3 contains 12 residues. Between the trimmed V and J ends, which lost 7 bases and 4 bases, there was a span of 13 bases. The CDR3 DNA reads as TGCAGCGGAACAGGGAGGGCCACTGAAGCTTTCTTT. Residues: CSGTGRATEAFF.

The sample holds a few counts of this clonotype. J is TRBJ2-5 and V is TRBV11-2, with 11 bases aligning to TRBD2. Unmatched junction bases numbered 3, after V lost 5 bases and J lost 13 bases. This CDR3 is 11 amino acids long. CDR1 is SGHAT and CDR2 is FQNNGV in the germline V gene. CDR3: CASSTSGGWYF. The CDR3 coding sequence is TGTGCCAGCAGCACTAGCGGGGGTTGGTACTTC.

The rearrangement links TRBV27 to TRBJ2-1; D is uncertain. The length of the CDR3 is 14 residues. Looked up from germline, CDR1 is MNHEY and CDR2 is SMNVEV (reference sequence). The V and J ends lost 3 bases and 6 bases respectively, with 12 bases between them. The CDR3 reads CASSFSWTVNEQFF. Here the CDR3 DNA reads TGTGCCAGCAGTTTCAGCTGGACCGTCAATGAGCAGTTCTTC.

The chain has TRBV20-1 and TRBJ2-5, with D possibly being TRBD1 (5 bases). The CDR3 is 15 residues long. V lost 0 bases to trimming and J lost 4 bases, with 15 bases between them. Germline V lookup: CDR1 DFQATT, CDR2 SNEGSKA (reference sequence). The CDR3 is CSARDLWGQGETQYF. The CDR3 bases are TGCAGTGCTAGAGATCTCTGGGGCCAGGGAGAGACCCAGTACTTC.

A remark on this clonotype: Its ends do not fully match the called genes, so a read error is possible. The chain is built from TRBV6-2 or TRBV6-3 and TRBJ2-1; D is possibly TRBD1 (5 bases). Germline CDR1 is MNHEY and CDR2 is SVGEGT. The CDR3 loop spans 14 amino acids. This CDR3 is CASSDSRSSNEQFF. In DNA form, the CDR3 reads TGTGCCAGCAGTGACAGCCGATCCTCCAATGAGCAGTTCTTC.

This clonotype appeared a few times. The chain combines TRBV28 with TRBJ2-1, with D tentatively TRBD1 (5 bases). CDR3 size: 15 residues. Trimming shortened V by 6 bases and J by 3 bases, and 15 bases separated the two germline ends. Germline V CDR1 and CDR2: MDHEN, SYDVKM. The CDR3 is CASSLGLQGYNEQFF. For the CDR3, the DNA is TGTGCCAGCAGCCTAGGGTTGCAGGGCTACAATGAGCAGTTCTTC.

This clonotype was counted ten times or more. The chain links TRBV5-1 to TRBJ2-1; 9 nucleotides agree with TRBD2. The CDR3 spans 15 residues. The trim removed 3 bases at V and 4 bases at J, leaving 5 bases unmatched. Per the germline V gene, CDR1 is SGHRS and CDR2 is YFSETQ. In nucleotides, the CDR3 is TGCGCCAGCAGCTCGAGCGGGGGGCCTTACAATGAGCAGTTCTTC. This translates into CASSSSGGPYNEQFF.

This clonotype was seen only a few times. The V gene is TRBV5-8, the J gene TRBJ2-3; a possible D gene is TRBD1 (6 bases). CDR3 length equals 16 residues. Germline CDR1 SGHTS, CDR2 YDEGEE. V was clipped by 6 bases and J by 4 bases, with 21 bases between them. The CDR3 is CASTDLDRSGADTQYF. Here the CDR3 DNA reads TGTGCCAGCACCGACCTAGACAGGTCCGGCGCAGATACGCAGTATTTT.

This chain joins TRBV28 and TRBJ2-3; 9 bases line up with TRBD2. The trim removed 5 bases at V and 3 bases at J, leaving 3 bases unmatched. The germline V gene encodes CDR1 MDHEN and CDR2 SYDVKM. The CDR3 has 14 amino acids. The CDR3 region has the DNA TGTGCCAGCAGTCGGACTAGCGTAACAGATACGCAGTATTTT. It is translated as CASSRTSVTDTQYF.

The V gene is TRBV4-3, the J gene TRBJ2-7, with no clear D. Per germline, CDR1 LGHNA and CDR2 YSLEER. Trimming shortened V by 3 bases and J by 6 bases, and 9 bases separated the two germline ends. CDR3 length: 12 residues. The CDR3 is CASSHGVSEQYF. In DNA, the CDR3 is TGCGCCAGCAGCCATGGGGTATCCGAGCAGTACTTC.

This chain connects TRBV7-9 to TRBJ1-4, with D possibly TRBD1 on 6 matching bases. CDR1 SEHNR and CDR2 FQNEAQ come from the germline V gene (reference sequence). The CDR3 is 17 amino acids. Trimming cost V 4 bases and J 0 bases, with 15 bases left between them. The CDR3 coding sequence is TGTGCCAGCAGCTCTGTGGGGGGCGGTGCAACTAATGAAAAACTGTTTTTT. Its protein product is CASSSVGGGATNEKLFF.

This clonotype was counted between two and nine times. V and J are TRBV15 and TRBJ1-5; D not resolved. This CDR3 is built from 13 residues. The ends were cut back, 0 bases at V and 3 bases at J, with 3 bases in the middle. The germline CDR1 and CDR2 sequences are LNHNV and YYDKDF (reference sequence). In DNA, the CDR3 is TGTGCCACCAGCAGAGATTTCAATCAGCCCCAGCATTTT. It codes for CATSRDFNQPQHF.

This clonotype has a handful of counts. J is TRBJ2-7 and V is TRBV20-1, with D maybe TRBD1 (5 bases). Trimming cost V 4 bases and J 0 bases, with 10 bases left between them. The CDR3 runs 13 residues. Germline-derived CDR1 and CDR2 are DFQATT and SNEGSKA (reference sequence). The chain's CDR3 is CSAKDRSSYEQYF. CDR3 DNA sequence: TGCAGTGCTAAAGACAGAAGCTCCTACGAGCAGTACTTC.

This clonotype has more than one count but fewer than ten. The chain couples TRBV7-2 to TRBJ1-5; 8 bases are shared with TRBD1. The V gene end was trimmed by 3 bases and the J gene end by 5 bases; junction bases not matched to a gene: 6. Per germline, CDR1 SGHTA and CDR2 FQGNSA. The CDR3 runs to 15 residues. The CDR3 sequence is CASSFAGGFDQPQHF. In nucleotides, the CDR3 is TGTGCCAGCAGCTTTGCAGGGGGCTTCGATCAGCCCCAGCATTTT.

V is TRBV24-1 and J is TRBJ2-1; D is ambiguous. Germline V gene data show CDR1 as KGHDR and CDR2 as SFDVKD. The V end lost 6 bases, the J end lost 5 bases, and 7 bases lay between the germline ends. This CDR3 contains 12 residues. In DNA, the CDR3 is TGTGCCACCAGTACGCTGGACAATGAGCAGTTCTTC. It encodes CATSTLDNEQFF.

The chain joins TRBV6-5 to TRBJ2-7; weak D call: TRBD1 (6 bases). V was clipped by 0 bases and J by 2 bases, with 20 bases between them. Germline V gene data show CDR1 as MNHEY and CDR2 as SVGAGI. This CDR3 spans 18 amino acids. DNA of the CDR3: TGTGCCAGCAGTTACTCAATTATAGAGGGGGACGAAACCTACGAGCAGTACTTC. Translation: CASSYSIIEGDETYEQYF.

The CDR3 here is CASSGVGAGAGELFF. The CDR3 bases are TGCGCCAGCAGCGGAGTAGGGGCCGGGGCCGGGGAGCTGTTTTTT. The V call is TRBV5-1, the J call TRBJ2-2; D may correspond to TRBD1 or TRBD2 (5 bases each). Trimming took off 4 bases at V and 6 bases at J, with 16 bases between the two ends. From germline, CDR1 is SGHRS and CDR2 YFSETQ. The CDR3 consists of 15 residues.